Listed below are T cell receptor beta chains from one sample, sequenced in a study of cytomegalovirus exposure and HLA in healthy donors. Sequenced by immunoSEQ multiplex PCR; TCRdb stores in-frame clones only, minus some. The sample lists 150,000 or so clones, 78% occurring once. The sequenced sample was PBMCs. The receptors here all came from a woman between 35 and 50 years old in good health and CMV-seronegative. The CDR3 runs from the conserved cysteine through the conserved F or W. The order of the fields is D gene, J gene, clone size, V gene, CDR3 protein, CDR3 DNA. D genes are given only for firm matches. Clone size is not always given. Where it is, it says once, few, many or a class for expanded clones.

D: TRBD2; J: TRBJ2-3; size: .; V: TRBV28; CDR3: CASSLPPWAGLAGGTDTQYF; DNA: TGTGCCAGCAGTTTACCCCCGTGGGCGGGACTAGCGGGGGGCACAGATACGCAGTATTTT
D: TRBD1; J: TRBJ2-7; size: .; V: TRBV11-3; CDR3: CVSSRVRQGVRYEQYF; DNA: TGTGTCAGCAGCCGAGTAAGACAGGGGGTTAGATACGAGCAGTACTTC
D: .; J: TRBJ2-7; size: .; V: TRBV6-6; CDR3: CASSYATVGVRTEQYF; DNA: TGTGCCAGCAGTTACGCTACGGTCGGGGTACGGACGGAGCAGTACTTC
D: .; J: TRBJ1-6; size: few; V: TRBV27; CDR3: CASSLYGGGISPLHF; DNA: TGTGCCAGCAGTTTATATGGCGGAGGTATTTCACCCCTCCACTTT
D: .; J: TRBJ2-3; size: .; V: TRBV18; CDR3: CASSPQGNIDTQYF; DNA: TGTGCCAGCTCACCTCAGGGTAATATAGATACGCAGTATTTT
D: .; J: TRBJ1-2; size: .; V: TRBV6-1; CDR3: CASSGASGYGYTF; DNA: TGTGCCAGCTCAGGGGCCAGCGGCTATGGCTACACCTTC
D: TRBD1; J: TRBJ1-1; size: .; V: TRBV7-7; CDR3: CASRQNRGGTEAFF; DNA: TGTGCCAGCAGACAGAACAGGGGAGGCACTGAAGCTTTCTTT
D: TRBD1; J: TRBJ1-2; size: few; V: TRBV4-1; CDR3: CASSQESRTGGVGYTF; DNA: TGCGCCAGCAGCCAAGAAAGTCGGACAGGGGGCGTTGGCTACACCTTC
D: TRBD1; J: TRBJ2-7; size: .; V: TRBV7-2; CDR3: CASSSTTGNGYEQYF; DNA: TGTGCCAGCAGCTCGACGACAGGGAACGGGTACGAGCAGTACTTC
D: .; J: TRBJ2-7; size: .; V: TRBV5-4; CDR3: CASSIGQHTYEQYF; DNA: TGTGCCAGCAGTATAGGACAGCACACCTACGAGCAGTACTTC
D: .; J: TRBJ2-1; size: .; V: TRBV5-1; CDR3: CASSPTEGAVSYNEQFF; DNA: TGCGCCAGCAGCCCTACGGAGGGGGCGGTCTCCTACAATGAGCAGTTCTTC
D: TRBD1; J: TRBJ1-5; size: .; V: TRBV6-1; CDR3: CASSARTGSNQPQHF; DNA: TGTGCCAGCAGTGCGCGGACAGGGAGCAATCAGCCCCAGCATTTT
D: .; J: TRBJ2-1; size: few; V: TRBV11-1; CDR3: CASSPEGGGPILGQFF; DNA: TGTGCCAGCAGCCCGGAGGGTGGCGGGCCAATTTTAGGGCAGTTCTTC
D: .; J: TRBJ1-4; size: .; V: TRBV15; CDR3: CATSRDSPLGKLFF; DNA: TGTGCCACCAGCAGGGACAGCCCCCTCGGAAAACTGTTTTTT
D: .; J: TRBJ1-1; size: .; V: TRBV7-9; CDR3: CASSFILGGNTEAFF; DNA: TGTGCCAGCAGCTTTATCTTGGGGGGGAACACTGAAGCTTTCTTT
D: TRBD2; J: TRBJ2-3; size: .; V: TRBV5-1; CDR3: CASNRGGSTDTQYF; DNA: TGCGCCAGCAACCGCGGGGGTAGCACAGATACGCAGTATTTT
D: .; J: TRBJ2-7; size: .; V: TRBV5-1; CDR3: CASSFGDTYEQYF; DNA: TGCGCCAGCAGCTTCGGGGATACCTACGAGCAGTACTTC
D: .; J: TRBJ1-2; size: .; V: TRBV2; CDR3: CASRGRESGGYTF; DNA: TGTGCCAGCAGGGGGCGAGAGTCAGGGGGCTACACCTTC